This T cell receptor beta chain was obtained from a study of T cell changes during pregnancy in multiple sclerosis. Sequencing used immunoSEQ multiplex PCR; TCRdb keeps in-frame clones, though not all of them. The sample shows 35,000 to 40,000 clones, roughly 90% of them seen only once. The CDR3 sequence is 16 residues long. The chain recombines TRBV21-1 with TRBJ1-3; the tabulated D call, TRBD1, remains unverified against the DNA. TRBV21-1 corresponds to a pseudogene. The sequence was collected from a female donor with multiple sclerosis, enrolled in a pregnancy study. This specimen consisted of CD8+ T cells from peripheral blood mononuclear cells, obtained in the third trimester of pregnancy. CDR3 region: CASNLGLGQGGNTIYF. CDR3 in DNA: TGTGCCAGCAACCTAGGGCTAGGACAGGGTGGAAACACCATATATTTT.